This T cell receptor (beta chain) was identified during a study of blood T cell repertoires in COVID-19. Study details: From the United States, Italy and Spain came samples of acute and convalescent COVID-19. In each case, the material was cDNA or gDNA derived from T cells, B-cell-depleted T cells, or PBMCs.

Authors' methods: Estimated nucleated cell counts came from reference gene primer amplification. Libraries were prepared by immunoSEQ multiplex PCR; TCRdb keeps only in-frame clonotypes and omits some of them. For V, J and clone size, that table is used; D and trimming come from the DNA. The sample lists 65,000 to 100,000 clones; 89% were seen once. The CDR3 extends over 16 amino acids. The rearrangement uses TRBV21-1 and TRBJ2-3; TRBD1 is taken as the D call from the table, unchecked against the DNA. TRBV21-1 corresponds to a pseudogene. The clonotype comes from a man aged 50-59 years with acute or convalescent COVID-19. The source material was peripheral blood. The CDR3 loop is CAQPLGRDRGQDTQYF. CDR3 nucleotides: TGTGCTCAGCCACTGGGCCGGGACAGGGGGCAAGATACGCAGTATTTT.